Sequencing of this TCR beta chain was carried out in a study of CXCR3-negative and CXCR3-positive naive CD8 T cells. Study-wide context: Each library held about 1.5 +/- 0.3 million TRB reads, approximately 130 million in total. Study-wide points: Both naive subsets carried similar amounts of surface CD5, so TCR strength was inferred from TRB CDR3 properties. Memory, not naive, CXCR3-negative and CXCR3-positive cells differed in TRBV-TRBJ usage. For memory CD8+ cells diversity was much lower, but both naive subsets had comparably high diversity.

There are 16 residues in the CDR3. Looked up from germline, CDR1 is LNHDA and CDR2 is SQIVND (reference sequence). Remarks on this clonotype: Its matching antigen is unknown.

Preparation of TRB cDNA libraries relied on 5' RACE carrying UMI labels. TCRdb reprocessed the 5' RACE reads, keeping one entry per CDR3 protein, no DNA. The sample table includes some 22,000 distinct CDR3 sequences. The sample was memory CD8+ T cells from blood. The chain couples TRBV19 to TRBJ1-1. The clonotype comes from a human donor in good health. Some clones in this sample may be carry-over from other donors' samples. The CDR3 loop is CASRGPLGDTNTEAFF.